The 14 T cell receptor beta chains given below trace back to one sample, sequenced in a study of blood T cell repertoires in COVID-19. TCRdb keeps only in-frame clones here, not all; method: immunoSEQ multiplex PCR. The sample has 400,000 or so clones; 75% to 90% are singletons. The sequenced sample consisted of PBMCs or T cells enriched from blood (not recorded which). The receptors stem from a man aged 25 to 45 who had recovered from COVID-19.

CDR3 sequence reads: CASSLTGNGYTF. The DNA of the CDR3 is TGTGCCAGCAGCCTTACAGGGAATGGCTACACCTTC. The chain links TRBV7-9 to TRBJ1-2, with D perhaps TRBD1 (6 bases). Germline-derived CDR1 and CDR2 are SEHNR and FQNEAQ (reference sequence). Trimming left V 5 bases short and J 6 bases short, with 10 bases between. The CDR3 spans 12 residues. Variable domain in full (rest from reference TRBV7-9 and TRBJ1-2): DTGVSQNPRHKITKRGQNVTFRCDPISEHNRLYWYRQTLGQGPEFLTYFQNEAQLEKSRLLSDRFSAERPKGSFSTLEIQRTEQGDSAMYLCASSLTGNGYTFGSGTRLTVV.

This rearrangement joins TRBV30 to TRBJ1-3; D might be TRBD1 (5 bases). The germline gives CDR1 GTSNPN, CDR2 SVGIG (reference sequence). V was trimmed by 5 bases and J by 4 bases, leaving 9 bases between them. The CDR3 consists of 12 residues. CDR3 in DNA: TGTGCCTGGGGGCAGGGAGGAAACACCATATATTTT. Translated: CAWGQGGNTIYF.

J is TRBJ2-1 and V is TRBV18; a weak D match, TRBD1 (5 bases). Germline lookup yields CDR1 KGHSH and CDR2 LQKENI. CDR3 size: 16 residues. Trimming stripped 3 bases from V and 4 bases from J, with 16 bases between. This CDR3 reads CASSPSQGGWYNEQFF. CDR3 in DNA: TGTGCCAGCTCACCTTCGCAGGGCGGATGGTACAATGAGCAGTTCTTC.

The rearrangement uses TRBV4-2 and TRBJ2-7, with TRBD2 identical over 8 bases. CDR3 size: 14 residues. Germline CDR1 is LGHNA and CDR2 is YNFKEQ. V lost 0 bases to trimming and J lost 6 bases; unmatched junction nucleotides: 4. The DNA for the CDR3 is TGTGCCAGCAGCCAAGACGGCGGGAGGCGCGAGCAGTACTTC. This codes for CASSQDGGRREQYF.

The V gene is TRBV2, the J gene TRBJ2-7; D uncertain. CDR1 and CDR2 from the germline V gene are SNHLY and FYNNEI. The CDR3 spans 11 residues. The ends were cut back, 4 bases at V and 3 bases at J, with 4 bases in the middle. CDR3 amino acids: CASSVLYEQYF. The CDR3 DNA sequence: TGTGCCAGCAGTGTTCTCTACGAGCAGTACTTC.

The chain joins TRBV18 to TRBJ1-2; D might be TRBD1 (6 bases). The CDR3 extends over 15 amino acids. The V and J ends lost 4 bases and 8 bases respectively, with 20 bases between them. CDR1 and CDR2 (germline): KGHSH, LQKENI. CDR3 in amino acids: CASSRNRDGVDGYTF. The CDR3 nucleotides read TGTGCCAGCTCACGAAACAGGGATGGCGTCGACGGCTACACCTTC.

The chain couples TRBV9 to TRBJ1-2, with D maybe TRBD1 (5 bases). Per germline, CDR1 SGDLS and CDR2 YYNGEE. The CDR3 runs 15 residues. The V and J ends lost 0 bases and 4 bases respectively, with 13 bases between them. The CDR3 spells CASSVAGQGAYGYTF. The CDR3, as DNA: TGTGCCAGCAGCGTAGCTGGGCAGGGTGCCTATGGCTACACCTTC.

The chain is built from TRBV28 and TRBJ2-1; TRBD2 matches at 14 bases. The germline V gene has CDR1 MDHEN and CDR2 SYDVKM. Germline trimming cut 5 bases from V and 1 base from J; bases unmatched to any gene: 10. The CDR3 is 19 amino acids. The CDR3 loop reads CASSLSGLAGAGSYNEQFF. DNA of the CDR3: TGTGCCAGCAGTCTCTCGGGACTAGCGGGAGCGGGGTCCTACAATGAGCAGTTCTTC.

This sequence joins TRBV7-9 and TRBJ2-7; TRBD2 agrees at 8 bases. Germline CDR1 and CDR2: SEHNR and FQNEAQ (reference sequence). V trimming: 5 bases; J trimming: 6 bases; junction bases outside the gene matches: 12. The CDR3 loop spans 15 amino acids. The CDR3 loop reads CASSPQGTSLFEQYF. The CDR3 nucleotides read TGTGCCAGCAGCCCCCAGGGGACTAGTTTATTCGAGCAGTACTTC.

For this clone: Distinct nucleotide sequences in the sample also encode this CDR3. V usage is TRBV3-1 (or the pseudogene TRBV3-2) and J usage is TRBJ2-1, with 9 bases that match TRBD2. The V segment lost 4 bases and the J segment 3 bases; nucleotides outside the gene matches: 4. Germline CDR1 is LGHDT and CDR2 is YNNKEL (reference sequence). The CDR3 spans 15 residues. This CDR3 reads CASSRVAGDYNEQFF. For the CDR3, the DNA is TGTGCCAGCAGCCGCGTAGCGGGAGACTACAATGAGCAGTTCTTC.

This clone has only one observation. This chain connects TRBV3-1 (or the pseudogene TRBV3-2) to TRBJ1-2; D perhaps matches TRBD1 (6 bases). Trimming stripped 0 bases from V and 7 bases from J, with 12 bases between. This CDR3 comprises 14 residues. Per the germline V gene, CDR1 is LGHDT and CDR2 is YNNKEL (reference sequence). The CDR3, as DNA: TGTGCCAGCAGCCAAGAGCCAGGGGAACTTGGCTACACCTTC. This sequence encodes CASSQEPGELGYTF.

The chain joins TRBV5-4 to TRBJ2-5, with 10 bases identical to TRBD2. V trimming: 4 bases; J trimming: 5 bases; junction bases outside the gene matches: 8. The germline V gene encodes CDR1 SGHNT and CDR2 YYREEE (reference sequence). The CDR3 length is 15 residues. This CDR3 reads CASSPAGGVGETQYF. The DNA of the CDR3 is TGTGCCAGCAGCCCAGCGGGGGGGGTCGGGGAGACCCAGTACTTC.

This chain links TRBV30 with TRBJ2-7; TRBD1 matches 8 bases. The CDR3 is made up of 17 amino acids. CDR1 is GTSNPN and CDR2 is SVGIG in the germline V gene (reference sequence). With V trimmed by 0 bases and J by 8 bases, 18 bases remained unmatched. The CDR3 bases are TGTGCCTGGAGTGTACTGGGGCAGGGGGCGGTAGGTAGCAAGCAGTACTTC. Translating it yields CAWSVLGQGAVGSKQYF.

CDR3 nucleotides: TGTGCCACCGGGACAGACACAGATACGCAGTATTTT. As protein: CATGTDTDTQYF. This chain joins TRBV24-1 and TRBJ2-3, with 7 bases aligning to TRBD1. Per the germline V gene, CDR1 is KGHDR and CDR2 is SFDVKD. The V segment lost 9 bases and the J segment 2 bases; nucleotides outside the gene matches: 1. This CDR3 is built from 12 residues.